This is a list of T cell receptor beta chains from one sample in a study of T cell repertoires in cytomegalovirus infection. No cognate antigen is known for these TCRs. TCRdb used MiXCR to reprocess the reads, holding one entry per CDR3 protein. The data contain about 890,000 distinct CDR3 sequences, roughly 30% of them singletons. The sequenced sample was cultured CD8+ T cells from PBMCs, obtained from culture after CMV antigen stimulation. The receptors here all came from a human donor in good health (CMV status not recorded). Some clones in this sample may be carry-over from other donors' samples. The CDR3 runs from the conserved cysteine through the conserved F or W. The D gene is left open where the match is weak. Clone size is stated in some rows and not others, as once, few, many or a class when expanded.

d_call j_call v_call clone_size cdr3_nt cdr3_aa
NA TRBJ2-7 TRBV7-9 NA TGTGCCAGCAGCCCCACCGGCCCTCAAGCCTACGAGCAGTACTTC CASSPTGPQAYEQYF
TRBD1 TRBJ2-5 TRBV2 NA TGTGCCAGCAGTGAACGGGGCAGGGGGCCAGAGACCCAGTACTTC CASSERGRGPETQYF
NA TRBJ1-3 TRBV4-3 NA TGCGCCAGCAGCCAAGATCGTGGGGTTTTCTCTGGAAACACCATATATTTT CASSQDRGVFSGNTIYF
NA TRBJ2-1 TRBV5-1 NA TGCGCCAGCAGCTTGGGGGGGGAAGTTGCGAATGAGCAGTTCTTC CASSLGGEVANEQFF
NA TRBJ1-5 TRBV7-8 many TGTGCCAGCAGCTTAGCAGGCAGGGTGATCAATCAGCCCCAGCATTTT CASSLAGRVINQPQHF
TRBD2 TRBJ2-3 TRBV7-6 NA TGTGCCAGCAGCTATTTAGCGGGGACTAGCACAGATACGCAGTATTTT CASSYLAGTSTDTQYF
NA TRBJ1-1 TRBV4-1 few TGCGCCAGCAGCCAAGTTTCGAAGGGATTGGGGAACACTGAAGCTTTCTTT CASSQVSKGLGNTEAFF
NA TRBJ2-3 TRBV5-5 NA TGTGCCAGCAGCTTGTCCAGGGAATATTCCCGGGATACGCAGTATTTT CASSLSREYSRDTQYF
NA TRBJ2-5 TRBV6-1 NA TGTGCCAGCAGTGAAAACGTGGAGGAGACCCAGTACTTC CASSENVEETQYF
NA TRBJ1-2 TRBV20-1 NA TGCAGTGCTATCGGGGGCTACACCTTC CSAIGGYTF
NA TRBJ1-6 TRBV27 few TGTGCCAGCAGTTTGTTTGATTATTCACCCCTCCACTTT CASSLFDYSPLHF
TRBD1 TRBJ2-1 TRBV6-4 few TGTGCCAGCAGTACCGGGACAGGGGTGAACAATGAGCAGTTCTTC CASSTGTGVNNEQFF
NA TRBJ2-1 TRBV11-2 few TGTGCCAGCAGCTACCATACTGGTGAGCAGTTCTTC CASSYHTGEQFF
TRBD1 TRBJ2-5 TRBV5-6 few TGTGCCAGCAGCTTGGACCGGACAGGGGAGGAGACCCAGTACTTC CASSLDRTGEETQYF
TRBD1 TRBJ2-1 TRBV6-5 few TGTGCCAGCAGTTACGGGGACAGGGGGCGGTACAATGAGCAGTTCTTC CASSYGDRGRYNEQFF
NA TRBJ2-1 TRBV6-5 few TGTGCCACCTTACCCGGGACTGGGGGGTTGGATGAGCAGTTCTTC CATLPGTGGLDEQFF
NA TRBJ1-6 TRBV27 few TGTGCCAGCAGTCGCGGGGGTCCGGCGGGATCACCCCTCCACTTT CASSRGGPAGSPLHF
TRBD1 TRBJ2-3 TRBV7-6 few TGTGCCAGCAGCTTACGATCCGGGACAGGGCACACAGATACGCAGTATTTT CASSLRSGTGHTDTQYF
TRBD2 TRBJ2-1 TRBV5-6 NA TGTGCCAGCAGCTTGGCTCTTTCTAGCGGAGGTTACAATGAGCAGTTCTTC CASSLALSSGGYNEQFF
TRBD2 TRBJ2-3 TRBV6-2/TRBV6-3 once TGTGCCAGCATTGGCGGGGGGGCGGCAGATACGCAGTATTTT CASIGGGAADTQYF
NA TRBJ2-1 TRBV7-9 few TGTGCCAGCAGCGCACTACTACGGGAAATAGGGCCCAATGAGCAGTTCTTC CASSALLREIGPNEQFF
NA TRBJ2-2 TRBV20-1 NA TGCAGTGCTAGAGGCTATAAGGACGCCGGGGAGCTGTTTTTT CSARGYKDAGELFF
TRBD2 TRBJ2-1 TRBV7-8 many TGTGCCAGCAGCTTAGATGTGGCGGGGGGGGGTCGGGACAATGAGCAGTTCTTC CASSLDVAGGGRDNEQFF
NA TRBJ2-2 TRBV6-6 NA TGTGCCAGCAGACCCCCCCGAGACACCGGGGAGCTGTTTTTT CASRPPRDTGELFF
TRBD1 TRBJ1-2 TRBV6-1 NA TGTGCCAGCAGCGGTAAGGGACAGGGGCCAAGAATTAACTATGGCTACACCTTC CASSGKGQGPRINYGYTF
NA TRBJ2-5 TRBV12-5 NA TGTGCTAGTGGTTTGGTAGTGGCTAGCGCACTGTTTACCCAGTACTTC CASGLVVASALFTQYF
NA TRBJ1-2 TRBV12-5 NA TGTGCTAGTGGCCAAAAGGGATATGGCTACACCTTC CASGQKGYGYTF
NA TRBJ2-7 TRBV12-5 NA TGTGCTAGTGGTTTGAACACCGCCTACGAGCAGTACTTC CASGLNTAYEQYF
TRBD1 TRBJ1-4 TRBV19 few TGTGCCAGTTCCGGGACAGGGATTCTTAGGATTTTT CASSGTGILRIF
TRBD2 TRBJ2-5 TRBV27 once TGTGCCAGCAGTTCATTAGGGACTAGCGGCCAAGAGACCCAGTACTTC CASSSLGTSGQETQYF
NA TRBJ1-1 TRBV5-4 NA TGTGCCAGCAGGTCGGCCAGCACTGAAGCTTTCTTT CASRSASTEAFF
NA TRBJ2-5 TRBV2 NA TGTGCCAGCACAGACTGGGAAGAGACCCAGTACTTC CASTDWEETQYF